This is a list of T cell receptor beta chains from one sample in a study of control samples from healthy donors and cancer patients. Clones were read by immunoSEQ multiplex PCR, and TCRdb kept only the in-frame ones, dropping some. The sample includes 120,000 or so clones, roughly 87% of them seen just once. Sequencing was done on a sample of blood. The receptors derive from a young man in good health. Each CDR3 is given with its conserved first and last residue. Fields, in order: D gene, J gene, clone size, V gene, CDR3 DNA, CDR3 protein. The D gene is left open where the match is weak. The listing skips clone size in some rows; elsewhere it reads once, few, many or a size class.

- TRBJ2-3 - TRBV6-5 TGTGCCAGCAGTTACTCGGGAGGCACCACAAATACGCAGTATTTT CASSYSGGTTNTQYF
TRBD2 TRBJ2-5 once TRBV5-1 TGCGCCAGCAGCTCAGCCCGTTTGGCGGGAGTTGGGACCCAGTACTTC CASSSARLAGVGTQYF
- TRBJ1-2 - TRBV5-4 TGTGCCAGCAGCTTGAGGGGGGGCGCGAACTATGGCTACACCTTC CASSLRGGANYGYTF
- TRBJ2-7 - TRBV6-5 TGTGCCAGCAGGCCAATCCGGGGACACCACTACGAGCAGTACTTC CASRPIRGHHYEQYF
- TRBJ2-7 once TRBV7-8 TGTGCCAGCAGAGATAATTGGGTAGCAGTCACCTACGAGCAGTACTTC CASRDNWVAVTYEQYF
TRBD2 TRBJ2-7 - TRBV6-5 TGTGCCAGCAGTTATCTAGCGGGCGCCTACGAGCAGTACTTC CASSYLAGAYEQYF
- TRBJ2-1 - TRBV11-3 TGTGCCAGCAGCTTAGGGGACACCTACAATGAGCAGTTCTTC CASSLGDTYNEQFF
- TRBJ2-3 - TRBV19 TGTGCCAGTGGCGATCTACGGACAGATACGCAGTATTTT CASGDLRTDTQYF
- TRBJ2-7 once TRBV10-2 TGCGCCAGCACCAGGTTCTCCTACGAGCAGTACTTC CASTRFSYEQYF
- TRBJ2-1 - TRBV2 TGTGCCAGCAGTGAGCTGGTAGTGGGAAACAATGAGCAGTTCTTC CASSELVVGNNEQFF
- TRBJ2-7 - TRBV4-1 TGCGCCAGCAAGGAAACGCGGGGAAACCACGAGCAGTACTTC CASKETRGNHEQYF
- TRBJ2-2 - TRBV19 TGTGCCAGTAGTATAGAAGTTGGTACCGGGGAGCTGTTTTTT CASSIEVGTGELFF
- TRBJ1-5 few TRBV28 TGTGCCAGCAGCCGAAGGACGGTGGGGCGTCAGCCCCAGCATTTT CASSRRTVGRQPQHF
- TRBJ2-1 - TRBV27 TGTGCCAGCAGTTGGGGGGAGGACAATGAGCAGTTCTTC CASSWGEDNEQFF
TRBD1 TRBJ1-2 - TRBV7-3 TGTGCCAGCAGCTCAGGGACAGGGGTTGATGGCTACACCTTC CASSSGTGVDGYTF
- TRBJ2-5 - TRBV3-1/TRBV3-2 TGTGCCAGCAGCCAATCGGCCCGGTCGGAGACCCAGTACTTC CASSQSARSETQYF
- TRBJ1-1 few TRBV5-6 TGTGCCAGCAGCTTGCGCAGGACCCAGTGGAACACTGAAGCTTTCTTT CASSLRRTQWNTEAFF
TRBD2 TRBJ2-1 - TRBV27 TGTGCCAGCACCAATACAGGACTAGCGGGAGTCGGGGGCACCGATGAGCAGTTCTTC CASTNTGLAGVGGTDEQFF
- TRBJ2-5 - TRBV11-2 TGTGCCAGCAGCTTAGCAGCGGGCCAAGAGACCCAGTACTTC CASSLAAGQETQYF
- TRBJ1-1 - TRBV5-6 TGTGCCAGCAGCTTGGTGGGGACGCTGAACACTGAAGCTTTCTTT CASSLVGTLNTEAFF
TRBD1 TRBJ2-7 - TRBV29-1 TGCAGCGCCTGGGACAGGGTTTCATACGAGCAGTACTTC CSAWDRVSYEQYF
- TRBJ2-2 - TRBV20-1 TGCAGTGCTAGTAGGGGACAATCTTCGAACACCGGGGAGCTGTTTTTT CSASRGQSSNTGELFF
- TRBJ1-1 - TRBV5-5 TGTGCCAGCAGCTTGTCGGGCCGGATGAACACTGAAGCTTTCTTT CASSLSGRMNTEAFF
- TRBJ2-7 - TRBV6-2/TRBV6-3 TGTGCCAGCAGTTTGTCCTCCTACGAGCAGTACTTC CASSLSSYEQYF
TRBD2 TRBJ2-1 - TRBV19 TGTGCCAGTAGTATAGATCAGGGACTAGCGGGAGAATCCTACAATGAGCAGTTCTTC CASSIDQGLAGESYNEQFF
TRBD2 TRBJ2-7 few TRBV7-3 TGTGCCAGCAGCTTAGGTGGTGTTGGGGGACTAGCGGGACGGTCCTACGAGCAGTACTTC CASSLGGVGGLAGRSYEQYF
- TRBJ1-4 - TRBV9 TGTGCCAGCAGCGTAGTAGGGACGGACGAAAAACTGTTTTTT CASSVVGTDEKLFF
- TRBJ2-1 - TRBV6-1 TGTGCCAGCAGTGACCGGGACCCCCCCCGGGGGAATGAGCAGTTCTTC CASSDRDPPRGNEQFF
TRBD1 TRBJ2-7 - TRBV27 TGTGCCAGCCAGAAGGGGGCGCCGGGGGAGCAGTACTTC CASQKGAPGEQYF
- TRBJ2-7 - TRBV28 TGTGCCAGCACCCCAGGGGGACTAGAGGCCACCTACGAGCAGTACTTC CASTPGGLEATYEQYF
- TRBJ2-1 - TRBV11-3 TGTGCCAGCAGCTTAGATCCATGGCAGGGTGAAGGTAATGAGCAGTTCTTC CASSLDPWQGEGNEQFF
- TRBJ1-1 - TRBV14 TGTGCCAGCAGCCAAGATTCACAGGGTCGTGGGGCTTTCTTT CASSQDSQGRGAFF
TRBD1 TRBJ1-1 - TRBV7-9 TGTGCCAGCAGTTCTTGGGGACAGGCGAACACTGAAGCTTTCTTT CASSSWGQANTEAFF
TRBD1 TRBJ1-2 - TRBV18 TGTGCCAGCTCACTTGGACAGGAATATGGCTACACCTTC CASSLGQEYGYTF
TRBD2 TRBJ2-4 - TRBV7-8 TGTGCCAGCTCCTCGGGACTAGCGGCCCTAGCCAAAAACATTCAGTACTTC CASSSGLAALAKNIQYF
- TRBJ2-7 - TRBV27 TGTGCCAGCAGTTTTTCGGCTCCGAGCTCCTACGAGCAGTACTTC CASSFSAPSSYEQYF
- TRBJ2-3 - TRBV28 TGTGCCAGCAGTTCGACTTACGCAGATACGCAGTATTTT CASSSTYADTQYF
- TRBJ1-3 - TRBV28 TGTGCCAGCAGCCCACCAAGGGGGATCGGAAACACCATATATTTT CASSPPRGIGNTIYF
- TRBJ1-1 - TRBV19 TGTGCCAGTAGGAGGCAAGAAGAGCAGGAAGCTTTCTTT CASRRQEEQEAFF
TRBD1 TRBJ1-5 - TRBV28 TGTGCCAGCACCGGGACAGGGATCGTCAATCAGCCCCAGCATTTT CASTGTGIVNQPQHF